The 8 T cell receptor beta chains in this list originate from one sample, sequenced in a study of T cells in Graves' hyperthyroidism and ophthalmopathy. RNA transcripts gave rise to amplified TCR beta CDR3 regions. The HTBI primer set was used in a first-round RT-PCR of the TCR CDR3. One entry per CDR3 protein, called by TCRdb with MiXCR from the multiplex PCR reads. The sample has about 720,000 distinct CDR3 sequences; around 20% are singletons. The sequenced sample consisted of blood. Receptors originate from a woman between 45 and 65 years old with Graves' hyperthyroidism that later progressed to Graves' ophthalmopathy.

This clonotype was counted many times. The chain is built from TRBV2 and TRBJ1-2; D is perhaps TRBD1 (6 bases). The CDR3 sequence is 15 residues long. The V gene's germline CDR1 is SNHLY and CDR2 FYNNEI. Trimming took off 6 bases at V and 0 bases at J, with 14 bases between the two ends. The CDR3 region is CASRTPGASNYGYTF. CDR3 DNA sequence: TGTGCCAGCAGGACTCCGGGGGCGTCTAACTATGGCTACACCTTC.

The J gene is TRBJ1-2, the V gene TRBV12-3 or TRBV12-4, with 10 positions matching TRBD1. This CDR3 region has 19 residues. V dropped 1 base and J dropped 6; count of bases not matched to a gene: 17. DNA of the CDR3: TGTGCCAGCAGTTTAGTCCTTGGGGGTAGGGGGACAGGGGAGGATGGCTACACCTTC. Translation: CASSLVLGGRGTGEDGYTF.

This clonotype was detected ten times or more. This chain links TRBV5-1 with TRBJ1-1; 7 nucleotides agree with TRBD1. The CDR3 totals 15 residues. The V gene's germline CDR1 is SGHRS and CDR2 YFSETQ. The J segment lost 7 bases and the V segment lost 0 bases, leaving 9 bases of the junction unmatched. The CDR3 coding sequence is TGCGCCAGCAGCTTGGAACCCGGGACAGTCATTGAAGCTTTCTTT. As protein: CASSLEPGTVIEAFF.

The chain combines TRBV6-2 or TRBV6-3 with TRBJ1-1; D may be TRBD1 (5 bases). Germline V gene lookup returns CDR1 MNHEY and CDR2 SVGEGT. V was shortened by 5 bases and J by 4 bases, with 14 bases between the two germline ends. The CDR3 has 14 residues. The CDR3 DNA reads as TGTGCCAGCAGTGGGGGGGGAACGGGCACTGAAGCTTTCTTT. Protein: CASSGGGTGTEAFF.

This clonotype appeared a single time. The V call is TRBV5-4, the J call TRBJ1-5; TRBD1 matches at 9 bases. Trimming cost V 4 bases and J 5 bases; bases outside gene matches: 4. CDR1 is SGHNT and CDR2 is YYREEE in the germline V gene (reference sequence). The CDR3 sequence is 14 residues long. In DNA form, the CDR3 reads TGTGCCAGCAGCCGGACAGGGGACGATCAGCCCCAGCATTTT. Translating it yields CASSRTGDDQPQHF.

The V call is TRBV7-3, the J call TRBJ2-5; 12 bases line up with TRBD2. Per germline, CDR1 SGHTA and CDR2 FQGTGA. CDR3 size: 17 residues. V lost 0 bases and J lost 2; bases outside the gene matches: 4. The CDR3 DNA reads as TGTGCCAGCAGCTTAACCCCTCTAGCGGGGGGGCAAGAGACCCAGTACTTC. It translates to CASSLTPLAGGQETQYF.

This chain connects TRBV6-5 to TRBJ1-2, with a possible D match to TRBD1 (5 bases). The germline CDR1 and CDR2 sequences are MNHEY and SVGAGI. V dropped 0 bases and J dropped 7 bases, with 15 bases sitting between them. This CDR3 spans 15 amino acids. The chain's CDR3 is CASSYSSVAGTGYTF. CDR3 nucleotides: TGTGCCAGCAGTTACTCGTCTGTGGCAGGGACTGGCTACACCTTC.

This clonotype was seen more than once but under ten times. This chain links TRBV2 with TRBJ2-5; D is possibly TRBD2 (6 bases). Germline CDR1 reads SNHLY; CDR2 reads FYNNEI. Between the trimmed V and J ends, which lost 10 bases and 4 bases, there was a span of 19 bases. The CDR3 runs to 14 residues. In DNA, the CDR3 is TGTGCCACTGCGGGCCGGCTGGGAGGAGAGACCCAGTACTTC. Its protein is CATAGRLGGETQYF.